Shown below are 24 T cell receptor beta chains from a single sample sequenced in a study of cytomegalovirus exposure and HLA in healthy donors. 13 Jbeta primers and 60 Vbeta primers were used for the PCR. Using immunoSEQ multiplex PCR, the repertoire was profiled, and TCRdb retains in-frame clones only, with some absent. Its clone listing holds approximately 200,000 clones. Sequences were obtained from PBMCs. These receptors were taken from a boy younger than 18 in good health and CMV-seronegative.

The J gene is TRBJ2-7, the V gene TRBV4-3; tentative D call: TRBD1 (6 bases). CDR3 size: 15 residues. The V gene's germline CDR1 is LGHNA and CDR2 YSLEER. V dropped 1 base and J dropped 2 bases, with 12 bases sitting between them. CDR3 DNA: TGCGCCAGCAGCCAAGGACAGGACGGTACCTACGAGCAGTACTTC. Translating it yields CASSQGQDGTYEQYF.

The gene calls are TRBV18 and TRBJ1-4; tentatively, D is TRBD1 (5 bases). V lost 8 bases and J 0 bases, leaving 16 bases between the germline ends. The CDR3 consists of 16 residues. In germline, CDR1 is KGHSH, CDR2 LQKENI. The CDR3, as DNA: TGTGCCAGCACGAATCCAGGGCTCCCAACTAATGAAAAACTGTTTTTT. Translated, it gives CASTNPGLPTNEKLFF.

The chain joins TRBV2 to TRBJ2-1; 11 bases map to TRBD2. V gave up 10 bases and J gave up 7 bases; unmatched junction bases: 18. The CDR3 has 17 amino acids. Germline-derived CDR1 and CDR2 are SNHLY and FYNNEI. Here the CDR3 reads CATGTLAGGPDRNEQFF. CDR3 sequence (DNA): TGTGCCACCGGAACCCTAGCGGGGGGCCCCGATAGGAATGAGCAGTTCTTC.

The CDR3 nucleotides read TGCGCCAGCAGTTTGACGTTAGGGGCTGAAGCTTTCTTT. Its translation: CASSLTLGAEAFF. This chain joins TRBV5-1 and TRBJ1-1; D possibly corresponds to TRBD1 (5 bases). Germline CDR1 reads SGHRS; CDR2 reads YFSETQ. CDR3 length: 13 amino acids. Trimming left V 5 bases short and J 6 bases short, with 14 bases between.

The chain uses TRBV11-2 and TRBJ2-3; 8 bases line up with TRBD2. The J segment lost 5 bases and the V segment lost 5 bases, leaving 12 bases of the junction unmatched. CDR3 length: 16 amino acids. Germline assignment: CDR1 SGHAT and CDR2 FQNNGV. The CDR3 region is CASSRDFRGGKDTQYF. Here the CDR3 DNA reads TGTGCCAGCAGCCGAGACTTCCGGGGGGGGAAAGATACGCAGTATTTT.

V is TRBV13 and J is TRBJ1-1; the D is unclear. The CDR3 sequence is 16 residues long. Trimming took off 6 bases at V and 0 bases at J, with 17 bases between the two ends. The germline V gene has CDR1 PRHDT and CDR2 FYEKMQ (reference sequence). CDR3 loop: CASRPTGRGLNTEAFF. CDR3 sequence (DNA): TGTGCCAGCAGGCCTACGGGGAGAGGGTTGAACACTGAAGCTTTCTTT. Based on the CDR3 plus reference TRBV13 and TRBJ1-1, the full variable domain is AAGVIQSPRHLIKEKRETATLKCYPIPRHDTVYWYQQGPGQDPQFLISFYEKMQSDKGSIPDRFSAQQFSDYHSELNMSSLELGDSALYFCASRPTGRGLNTEAFFGQGTRLTVV.

In DNA form, the CDR3 reads TGCAGTGCTAGCTCCTCCGAGGGACAGTACTTC. This codes for CSASSSEGQYF. The rearrangement uses TRBV20-1 and TRBJ2-5; possibly TRBD2 for D (5 bases). CDR1 DFQATT and CDR2 SNEGSKA come from the germline V gene (reference sequence). The CDR3 contains 11 residues. V lost 3 bases, J lost 11 bases, and 13 bases lay in between.

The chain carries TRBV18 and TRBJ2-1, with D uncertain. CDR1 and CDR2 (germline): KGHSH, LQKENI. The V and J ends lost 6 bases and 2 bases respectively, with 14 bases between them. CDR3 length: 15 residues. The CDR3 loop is CASSQTGSTYNEQFF. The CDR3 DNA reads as TGTGCCAGCTCCCAGACCGGGTCAACCTACAATGAGCAGTTCTTC.

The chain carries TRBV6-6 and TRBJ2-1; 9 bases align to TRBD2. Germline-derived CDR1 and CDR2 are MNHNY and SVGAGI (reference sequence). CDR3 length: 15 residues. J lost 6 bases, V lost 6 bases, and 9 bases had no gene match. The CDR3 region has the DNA TGTGCCAGCAGCGAACCGGCGGGGGGGGGCAATGAGCAGTTCTTC. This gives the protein CASSEPAGGGNEQFF.

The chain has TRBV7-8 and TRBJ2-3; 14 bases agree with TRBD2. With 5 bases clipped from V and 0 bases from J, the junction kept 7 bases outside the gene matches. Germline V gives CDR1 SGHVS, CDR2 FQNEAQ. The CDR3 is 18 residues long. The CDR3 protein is CASSIGTSGGGSTDTQYF. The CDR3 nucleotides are TGTGCCAGCAGCATCGGGACTAGCGGGGGAGGAAGCACAGATACGCAGTATTTT.

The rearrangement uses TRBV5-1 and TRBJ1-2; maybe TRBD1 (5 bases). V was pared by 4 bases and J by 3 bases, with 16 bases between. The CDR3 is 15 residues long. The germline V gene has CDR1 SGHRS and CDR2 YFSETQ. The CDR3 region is CASSQGGEGYYGYTF. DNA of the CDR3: TGCGCCAGCAGCCAGGGTGGGGAGGGATACTATGGCTACACCTTC.

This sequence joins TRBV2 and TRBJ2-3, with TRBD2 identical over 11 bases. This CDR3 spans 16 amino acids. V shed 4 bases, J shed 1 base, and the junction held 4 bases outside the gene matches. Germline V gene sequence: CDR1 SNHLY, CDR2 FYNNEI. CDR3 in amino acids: CASSVLAGGRTDTQYF. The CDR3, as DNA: TGTGCCAGCAGTGTGCTAGCGGGGGGCCGCACAGATACGCAGTATTTT.

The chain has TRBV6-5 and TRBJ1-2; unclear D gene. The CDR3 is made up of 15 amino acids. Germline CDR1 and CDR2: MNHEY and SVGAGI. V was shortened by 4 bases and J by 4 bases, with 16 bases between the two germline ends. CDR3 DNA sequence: TGTGCCAGCAGTTTTGGCAGGACTCGTGGCTATGGCTACACCTTC. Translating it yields CASSFGRTRGYGYTF.

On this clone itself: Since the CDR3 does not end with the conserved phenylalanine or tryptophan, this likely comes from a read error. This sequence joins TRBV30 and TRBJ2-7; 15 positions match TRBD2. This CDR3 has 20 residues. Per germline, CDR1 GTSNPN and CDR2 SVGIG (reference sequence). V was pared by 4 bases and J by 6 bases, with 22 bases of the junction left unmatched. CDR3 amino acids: CAWNPQRTSGGAALLIEQYL. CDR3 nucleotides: TGTGCCTGGAACCCCCAACGGACTAGCGGGGGGGCGGCTCTCCTTATCGAGCAGTACCTC.

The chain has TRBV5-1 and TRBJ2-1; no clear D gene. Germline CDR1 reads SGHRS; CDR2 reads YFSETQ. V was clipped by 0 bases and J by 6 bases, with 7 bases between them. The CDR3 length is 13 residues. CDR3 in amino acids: CASSLENRNEQFF. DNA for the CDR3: TGCGCCAGCAGCTTGGAAAATCGCAATGAGCAGTTCTTC.

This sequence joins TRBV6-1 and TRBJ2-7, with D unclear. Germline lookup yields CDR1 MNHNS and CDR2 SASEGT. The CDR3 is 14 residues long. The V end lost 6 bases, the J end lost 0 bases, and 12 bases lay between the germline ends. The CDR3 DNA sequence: TGTGCCAGCAGGAGGCTTCTAATCTCCTACGAGCAGTACTTC. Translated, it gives CASRRLLISYEQYF.

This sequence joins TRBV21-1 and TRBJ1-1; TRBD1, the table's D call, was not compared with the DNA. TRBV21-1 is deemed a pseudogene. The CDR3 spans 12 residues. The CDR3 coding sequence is TGTGCCAGCACCGACATCTATCCTGAAGCTTTCTTT. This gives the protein CASTDIYPEAFF.

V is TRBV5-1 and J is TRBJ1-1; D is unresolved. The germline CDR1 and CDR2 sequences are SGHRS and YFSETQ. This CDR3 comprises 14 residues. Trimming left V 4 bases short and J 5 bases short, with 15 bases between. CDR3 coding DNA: TGCGCCAGCAGCAGAGGGATGCCGGGTACTGAAGCTTTCTTT. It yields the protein CASSRGMPGTEAFF.

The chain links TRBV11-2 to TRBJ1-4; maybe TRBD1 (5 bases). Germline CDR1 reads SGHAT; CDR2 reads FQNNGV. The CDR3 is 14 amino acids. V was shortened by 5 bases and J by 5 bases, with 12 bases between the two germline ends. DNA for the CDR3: TGTGCCAGCAGCCCCAGGGTTCGGAATGAAAAACTGTTTTTT. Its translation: CASSPRVRNEKLFF.

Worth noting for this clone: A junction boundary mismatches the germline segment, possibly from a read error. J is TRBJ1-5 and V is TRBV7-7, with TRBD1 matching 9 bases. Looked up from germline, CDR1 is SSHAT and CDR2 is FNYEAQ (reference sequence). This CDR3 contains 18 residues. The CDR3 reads CASSTQTGGTSGNQPQHF. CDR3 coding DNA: TGTGCTAGCAGCACACAGACAGGGGGTACTTCGGGCAATCAGCCCCAGCATTTT.

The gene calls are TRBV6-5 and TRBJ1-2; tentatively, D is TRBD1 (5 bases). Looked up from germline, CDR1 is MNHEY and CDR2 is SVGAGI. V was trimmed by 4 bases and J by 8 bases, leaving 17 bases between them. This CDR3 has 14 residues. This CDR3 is CASSSPGRVGGYTF. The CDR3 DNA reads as TGTGCCAGCAGTTCGCCAGGCAGGGTGGGCGGCTACACCTTC.

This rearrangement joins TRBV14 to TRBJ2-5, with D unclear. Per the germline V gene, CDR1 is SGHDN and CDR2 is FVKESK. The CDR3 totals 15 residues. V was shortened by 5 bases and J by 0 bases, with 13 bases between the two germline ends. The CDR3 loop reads CASSGRQWYQETQYF. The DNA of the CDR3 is TGTGCCAGCAGCGGTCGACAATGGTACCAAGAGACCCAGTACTTC. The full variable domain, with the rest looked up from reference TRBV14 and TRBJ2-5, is EAGVTQFPSHSVIEKGQTVTLRCDPISGHDNLYWYRRVMGKEIKFLLHFVKESKQDESGMPNNRFLAERTGGTYSTLKVQPAELEDSGVYFCASSGRQWYQETQYFGPGTRLLVL.

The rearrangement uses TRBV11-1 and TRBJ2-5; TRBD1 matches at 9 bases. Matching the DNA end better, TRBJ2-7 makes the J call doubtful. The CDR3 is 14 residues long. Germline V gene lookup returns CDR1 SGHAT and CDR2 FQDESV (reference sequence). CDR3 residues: CASSSRQGEYEQYF. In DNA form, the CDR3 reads TGTGCCAGCAGCTCCAGACAGGGGGAATACGAGCAGTACTTC.

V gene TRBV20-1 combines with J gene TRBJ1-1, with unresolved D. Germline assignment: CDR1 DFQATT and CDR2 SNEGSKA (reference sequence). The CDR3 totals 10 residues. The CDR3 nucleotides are TGCGCCGTATTAGTCACTGAAGCTTTCTTT. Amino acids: CAVLVTEAFF.